Described below is a single T cell receptor beta chain sequence and its context. These data come from a study of blood T cell repertoires in COVID-19. V lost 0 bases, J lost 6 bases, and 17 bases lay in between. CDR1 is MNHEY and CDR2 is SMNVEV in the germline V gene (reference sequence). The CDR3 is made up of 16 amino acids. Generated by immunoSEQ multiplex PCR, the TCRdb table keeps only in-frame clones and is missing some. The sample holds more than 300,000 clones, about 90% seen once. The chain has TRBV27 and TRBJ1-2, with D maybe TRBD1 (6 bases). Specimen: peripheral blood. The sequence came from a man younger than 30 who had recovered from COVID-19. The CDR3 nucleotides are TGTGCCAGCAGTTTATCGTCCAGGGGCTTACCTCATGGCTACACCTTC. Its protein product is CASSLSSRGLPHGYTF.